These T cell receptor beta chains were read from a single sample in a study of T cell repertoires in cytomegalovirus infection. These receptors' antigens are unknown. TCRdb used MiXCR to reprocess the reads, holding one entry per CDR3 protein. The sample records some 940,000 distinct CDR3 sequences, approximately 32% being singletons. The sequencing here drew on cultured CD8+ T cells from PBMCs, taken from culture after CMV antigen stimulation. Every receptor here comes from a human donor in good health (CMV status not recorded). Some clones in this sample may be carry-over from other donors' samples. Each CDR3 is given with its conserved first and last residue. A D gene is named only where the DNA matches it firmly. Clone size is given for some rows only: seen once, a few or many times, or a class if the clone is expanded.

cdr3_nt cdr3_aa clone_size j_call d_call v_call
TGTGCCATCAGTGATCTGAATCAGAATGAGCAGTTCTTC CAISDLNQNEQFF many TRBJ2-1 - TRBV10-3
TGTGCCAGCCAACCTGGGGACGGGACAGGGGTCTACAATGAGCAGTTCTTC CASQPGDGTGVYNEQFF - TRBJ2-1 TRBD1 TRBV27
TGCAGCGTTGATACCGGGACAGGGAGGTATGAGCAGTTCTTC CSVDTGTGRYEQFF - TRBJ2-1 TRBD1 TRBV29-1
TGTGCCAGCAGCTTAGGGGGCCATAGCTCCTATAATTCACCCCTCCACTTT CASSLGGHSSYNSPLHF many TRBJ1-6 - TRBV7-2
TGCAGCGTTGCTAGCGGCCAAAACAATGAGCAGTTCTTC CSVASGQNNEQFF - TRBJ2-1 TRBD2 TRBV29-1
TGTGCCAGCTCACCGGGACAACGGGTATCCTACAATGAGCAGTTCTTC CASSPGQRVSYNEQFF - TRBJ2-1 - TRBV18
TGTGCCAGCAGTTGGGAGGCCGGGGAGCTGTTTTTT CASSWEAGELFF - TRBJ2-2 - TRBV6-5
TGTGCCAGCGGCGATGAGACCCAGTACTTC CASGDETQYF few TRBJ2-5 - TRBV5-4
TGTGCCAGCAGCTACGAACGACAGGCGTACAATGAGCAGTTCTTC CASSYERQAYNEQFF few TRBJ2-1 - TRBV7-8
TGCGCCAGCAGCTCGGGGGGGCAGGGGCCAGACTCTGGAAACACCATATATTTT CASSSGGQGPDSGNTIYF - TRBJ1-3 - TRBV4-1
TGCGCCAGCAGCTTACCCGAGGGACTAGCGGGGGCCTACAATGAGCAGTTCTTC CASSLPEGLAGAYNEQFF few TRBJ2-1 TRBD2 TRBV5-1
TGTGCCAGCAGCTCAGGGTCGATGACTGAAGCTTTCTTT CASSSGSMTEAFF few TRBJ1-1 - TRBV7-9
TGTGCCAGCAGCCAAGGCGGGACAGCCTATGGCTACACCTTC CASSQGGTAYGYTF few TRBJ1-2 TRBD1 TRBV7-6
TGTGCCAGCAGCTTAGGAGAGCGGGGGACTATCTACAATGAGCAGTTCTTC CASSLGERGTIYNEQFF - TRBJ2-1 TRBD2 TRBV11-3
TGTGCCAGCAGCTTAGCAAGCCGACTAGCGGGGGTCGCCAATGAGCAGTTCTTC CASSLASRLAGVANEQFF - TRBJ2-1 TRBD2 TRBV7-9
TGTGCCAGTAGTATAGATCTCTACAGATCGAACACTGAAGCTTTCTTT CASSIDLYRSNTEAFF - TRBJ1-1 - TRBV19
TGTGCCAGCAGTTTCGGAACTTGGAATTCACCCCTCCACTTT CASSFGTWNSPLHF - TRBJ1-6 - TRBV27
TGTGCCAGCAGTTTCCGCAGGGGCGAGGAAGACACTGAAGCTTTCTTT CASSFRRGEEDTEAFF - TRBJ1-1 - TRBV6-5
TGTGCCAGCAGCTTCGGGACACTCCCCGCCTACGAGCAGTACTTC CASSFGTLPAYEQYF many TRBJ2-7 - TRBV7-2
TGTGCCAGCAGCGGGAGCGGGGGGGCTGGAAGGGAGACCCAGTACTTC CASSGSGGAGRETQYF - TRBJ2-5 TRBD2 TRBV9
TGTGCCGGTAGTATACTAGCGGGGGACTACAATGAGCAGTTCTTC CAGSILAGDYNEQFF - TRBJ2-1 TRBD2 TRBV19
TGTGCCAGCAGCCGGTCGATAACGATGACAGGGGTGGAGGTGTTGAACACTGAAGCTTTCTTT CASSRSITMTGVEVLNTEAFF - TRBJ1-1 TRBD1 TRBV4-2
TGTGCCAGCCAGGAGGGATACAATGAGCAGTTCTTC CASQEGYNEQFF - TRBJ2-1 - TRBV19
TGTGCCAGCAGCAAAGGGGAGTTTAGTAGTGGAGATTACATTCAGTACTTC CASSKGEFSSGDYIQYF many TRBJ2-4 - TRBV7-8
TGTGCCAGCAGCATCCTAGCGGGGGTCCACAATGAGCAGTTCTTC CASSILAGVHNEQFF many TRBJ2-1 TRBD2 TRBV7-6
TGTGCCAGCAATTTCGCCGGGACAGGGGATTCACCCCTCCACTTT CASNFAGTGDSPLHF few TRBJ1-6 TRBD1 TRBV6-5
TGTGCCAGCAGCTCCCTAGGGAAAGACTACGAGCAGTACTTC CASSSLGKDYEQYF - TRBJ2-7 - TRBV5-6
TGTGCCAGCAGTTTTGTACAGGACAAGAACCCGAACACTGAAGCTTTCTTT CASSFVQDKNPNTEAFF few TRBJ1-1 - TRBV12-3/TRBV12-4
TGTGCCAGCAGCTTAGACAGCCTGGGATCACCCCTCCACTTT CASSLDSLGSPLHF few TRBJ1-6 - TRBV7-6
TGTGCCAGCAGTGAGGGACAACTCTCCTACGAGCAGTACTTC CASSEGQLSYEQYF - TRBJ2-7 - TRBV6-1
TGTGCCAGCTCACCCCGACAGGGGAGTCAGGAGACCCAGTACTTC CASSPRQGSQETQYF once TRBJ2-5 TRBD1 TRBV18
TGTGCCATCAGTAGCTCGGGGGGGGCGGAAGATTGGTACTATGGCTACACCTTC CAISSSGGAEDWYYGYTF - TRBJ1-2 - TRBV10-3
TGTGCCAGCAGATTAGCGGGGTACCAAGAGACCCAGTACTTC CASRLAGYQETQYF - TRBJ2-5 TRBD2 TRBV28
TGTGCCAGCAGCTTAATCTCCTTCAATGAGCAGTTCTTC CASSLISFNEQFF - TRBJ2-1 - TRBV5-5
TGTGCCAGCACCATACGACCGGACAGGGACGAAGCTTTCTTT CASTIRPDRDEAFF - TRBJ1-1 TRBD1 TRBV6-1
TGTGCCACCAGCAGAGATCGGGTGAGGGGCTACACCTTC CATSRDRVRGYTF - TRBJ1-2 - TRBV15
TGTGCCAGCAGTTACTCGGGACTAGCGACCGGGGAGCTGTTTTTT CASSYSGLATGELFF - TRBJ2-2 TRBD2 TRBV6-5
TGTGCCAGCAGCCTAAGTCTAGCGGGGGAAGAGACCCAGTACTTC CASSLSLAGEETQYF - TRBJ2-5 TRBD2 TRBV5-3
TGTGCCACCCTGAGCCGACAATACTCTGGGGCCAACGTCCTGACTTTC CATLSRQYSGANVLTF - TRBJ2-6 - TRBV2
TGTGCCAGTATCCGGACAGGGTACAATCAGCCCCAGCATTTT CASIRTGYNQPQHF - TRBJ1-5 TRBD1 TRBV19